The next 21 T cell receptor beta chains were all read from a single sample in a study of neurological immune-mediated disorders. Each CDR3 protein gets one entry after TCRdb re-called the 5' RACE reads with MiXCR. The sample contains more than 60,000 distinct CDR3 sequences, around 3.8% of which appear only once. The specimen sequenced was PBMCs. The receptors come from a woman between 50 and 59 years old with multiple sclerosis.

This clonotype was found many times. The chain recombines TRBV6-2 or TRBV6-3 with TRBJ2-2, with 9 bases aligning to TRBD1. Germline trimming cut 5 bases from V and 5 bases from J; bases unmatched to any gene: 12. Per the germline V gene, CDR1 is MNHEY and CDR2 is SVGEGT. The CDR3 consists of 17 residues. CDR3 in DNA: TGTGCCAGCAGTGGACTTCCCGGGACAGGGTGGACCGGGGAGCTGTTTTTT. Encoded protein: CASSGLPGTGWTGELFF.

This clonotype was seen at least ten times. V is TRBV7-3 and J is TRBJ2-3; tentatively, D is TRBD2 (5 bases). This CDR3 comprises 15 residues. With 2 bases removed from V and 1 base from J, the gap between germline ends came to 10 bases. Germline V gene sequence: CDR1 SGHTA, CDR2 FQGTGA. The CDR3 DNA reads TGTGCCAGCAGCTTAGTGGGTAGCGGCACAGATACGCAGTATTTT. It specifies CASSLVGSGTDTQYF.

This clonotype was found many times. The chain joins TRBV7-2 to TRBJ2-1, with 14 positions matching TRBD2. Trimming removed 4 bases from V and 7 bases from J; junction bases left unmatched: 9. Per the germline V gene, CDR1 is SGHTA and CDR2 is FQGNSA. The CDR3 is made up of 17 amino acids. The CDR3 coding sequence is TGTGCCAGCAGCTCGGGACTAGCGGGAGTTAGAGGTAATGAGCAGTTCTTC. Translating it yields CASSSGLAGVRGNEQFF. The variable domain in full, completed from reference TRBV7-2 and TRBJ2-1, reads GAGVSQSPSNKVTEKGKDVELRCDPISGHTALYWYRQSLGQGLEFLIYFQGNSAPDKSGLPSDRFSAERTGGSVSTLTIQRTQQEDSAVYLCASSSGLAGVRGNEQFFGPGTRLTVL.

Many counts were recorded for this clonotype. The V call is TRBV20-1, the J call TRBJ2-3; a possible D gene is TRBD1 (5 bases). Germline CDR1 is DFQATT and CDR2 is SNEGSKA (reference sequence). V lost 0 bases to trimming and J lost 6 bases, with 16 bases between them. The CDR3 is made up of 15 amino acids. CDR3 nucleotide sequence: TGCAGTGCTAGAGATGGGGCTGACCCACACGATACGCAGTATTTT. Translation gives CSARDGADPHDTQYF.

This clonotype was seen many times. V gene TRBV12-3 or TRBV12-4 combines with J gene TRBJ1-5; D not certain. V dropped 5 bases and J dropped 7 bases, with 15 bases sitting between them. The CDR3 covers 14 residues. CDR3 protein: CASSAVRGNQPQHF. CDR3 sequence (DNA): TGTGCCAGCAGTGCAGTACGGGGAAACCAGCCCCAGCATTTT.

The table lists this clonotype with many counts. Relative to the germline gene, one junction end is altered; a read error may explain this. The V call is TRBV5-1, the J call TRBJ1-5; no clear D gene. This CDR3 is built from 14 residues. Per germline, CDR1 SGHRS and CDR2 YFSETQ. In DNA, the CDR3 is TGCGCCAGCAGCTTGGGCGGGGAGAATCAGCCCCAGAATTTT. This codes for CASSLGGENQPQNF.

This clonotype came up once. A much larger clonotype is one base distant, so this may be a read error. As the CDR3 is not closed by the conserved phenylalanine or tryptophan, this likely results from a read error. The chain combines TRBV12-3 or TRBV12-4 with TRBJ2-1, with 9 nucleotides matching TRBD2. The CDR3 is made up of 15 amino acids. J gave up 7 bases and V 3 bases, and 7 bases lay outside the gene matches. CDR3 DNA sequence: TGTGCCAGCAGTTTCGCGGCGGGAGGGCTGAATGAGCAGTTCTAC. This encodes CASSFAAGGLNEQFY.

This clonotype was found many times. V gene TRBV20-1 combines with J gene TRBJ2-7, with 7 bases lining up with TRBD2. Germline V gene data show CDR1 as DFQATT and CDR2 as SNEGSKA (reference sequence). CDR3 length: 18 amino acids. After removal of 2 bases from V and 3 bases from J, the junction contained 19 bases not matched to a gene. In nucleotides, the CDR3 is TGCAGTGCTAGATTGGAGCGGGGTTACTGGTCTTCGGACTACGAGCAGTACTTC. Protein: CSARLERGYWSSDYEQYF.

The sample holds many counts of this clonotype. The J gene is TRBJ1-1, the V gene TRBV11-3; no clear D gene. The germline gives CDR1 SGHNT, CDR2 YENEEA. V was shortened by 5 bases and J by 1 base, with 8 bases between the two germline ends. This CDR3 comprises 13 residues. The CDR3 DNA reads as TGTGCCAGCAGCCTACTGACGAACACTGAAGCTTTCTTT. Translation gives CASSLLTNTEAFF.

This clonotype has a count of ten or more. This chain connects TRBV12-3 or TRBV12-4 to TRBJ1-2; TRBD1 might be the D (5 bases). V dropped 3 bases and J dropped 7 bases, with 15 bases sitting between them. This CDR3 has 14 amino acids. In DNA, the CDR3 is TGTGCCAGCAGTTTGAGCCCAGGGACGGGTGGCTACACCTTC. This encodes CASSLSPGTGGYTF.

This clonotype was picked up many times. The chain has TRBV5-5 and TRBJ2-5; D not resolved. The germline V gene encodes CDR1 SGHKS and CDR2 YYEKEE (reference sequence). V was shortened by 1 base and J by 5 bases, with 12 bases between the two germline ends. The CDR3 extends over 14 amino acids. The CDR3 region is CASSLYISLETQYF. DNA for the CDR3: TGTGCCAGCAGCTTGTACATATCACTGGAGACCCAGTACTTC.

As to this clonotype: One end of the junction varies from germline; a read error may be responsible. The CDR3 region is CASPKTGEGDGNQPQNF. CDR3 in DNA: TGTGCCAGTCCAAAGACCGGGGAAGGGGATGGCAATCAGCCCCAGAATTTT. This sequence joins TRBV12-3 or TRBV12-4 and TRBJ1-5; tentative D call: TRBD1 (5 bases). This CDR3 contains 17 residues.

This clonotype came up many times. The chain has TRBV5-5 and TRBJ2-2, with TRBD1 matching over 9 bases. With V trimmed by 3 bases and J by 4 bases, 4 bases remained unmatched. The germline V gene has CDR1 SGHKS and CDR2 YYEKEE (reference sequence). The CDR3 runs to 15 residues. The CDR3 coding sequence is TGTGCCAGCAGCTACAGGGGGCTAGGCACCGGGGAGCTGTTTTTT. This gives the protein CASSYRGLGTGELFF.

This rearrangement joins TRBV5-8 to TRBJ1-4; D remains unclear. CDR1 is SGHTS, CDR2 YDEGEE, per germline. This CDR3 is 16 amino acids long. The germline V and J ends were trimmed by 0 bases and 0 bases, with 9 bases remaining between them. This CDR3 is CASSLGTVATNEKLFF. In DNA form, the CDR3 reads TGTGCCAGCAGCTTGGGGACGGTTGCAACTAATGAAAAACTGTTTTTT.

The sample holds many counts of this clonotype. The DNA for the CDR3 is TGCGCCAGCAGCTTGTCAGGGGACTCCTACAATGAGCAGTTCTTC. It codes for CASSLSGDSYNEQFF. This chain links TRBV5-1 with TRBJ2-1; possible D gene TRBD1, 6 bases. This CDR3 is 15 amino acids long. V was pared by 1 base and J by 0 bases, with 8 bases between. Germline-derived CDR1 and CDR2 are SGHRS and YFSETQ.

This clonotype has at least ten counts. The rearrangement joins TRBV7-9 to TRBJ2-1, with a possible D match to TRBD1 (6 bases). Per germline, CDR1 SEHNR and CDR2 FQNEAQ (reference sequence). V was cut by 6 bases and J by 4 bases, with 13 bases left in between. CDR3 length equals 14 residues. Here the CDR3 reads CASRHRDQYNEQFF. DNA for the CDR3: TGTGCCAGCAGACACAGGGACCAGTACAATGAGCAGTTCTTC.

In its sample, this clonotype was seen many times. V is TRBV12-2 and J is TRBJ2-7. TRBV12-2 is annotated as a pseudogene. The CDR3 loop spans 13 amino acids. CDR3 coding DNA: TGTGCAAGTCGCCTGGTAAATGCCTACGAGCAGTACTTC. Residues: CASRLVNAYEQYF.

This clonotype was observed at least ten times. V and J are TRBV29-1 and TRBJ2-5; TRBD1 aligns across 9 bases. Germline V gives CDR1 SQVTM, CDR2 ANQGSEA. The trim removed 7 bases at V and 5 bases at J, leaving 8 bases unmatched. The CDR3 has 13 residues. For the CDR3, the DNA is TGCAGCGGCCGGGACAGGGTGTTGGAGACCCAGTACTTC. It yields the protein CSGRDRVLETQYF.

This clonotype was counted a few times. CDR3 DNA sequence: TGTGCCAGCAGTTTTACAGGGGTGAACACTGAAGCTTTCTTT. It yields the protein CASSFTGVNTEAFF. The chain has TRBV6-2 or TRBV6-3 and TRBJ1-1; 7 bases map to TRBD1. Germline trimming cut 4 bases from V and 0 bases from J; bases unmatched to any gene: 2. The length of the CDR3 is 14 residues. The germline CDR1 and CDR2 sequences are MNHEY and SVGEGT.

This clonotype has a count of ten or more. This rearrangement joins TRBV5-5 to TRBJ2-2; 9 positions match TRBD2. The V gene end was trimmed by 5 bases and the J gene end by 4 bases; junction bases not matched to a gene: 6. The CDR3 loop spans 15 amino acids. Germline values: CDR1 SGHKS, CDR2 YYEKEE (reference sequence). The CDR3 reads CASSHSGRVTGELFF. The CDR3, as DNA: TGTGCCAGCAGTCATAGCGGGAGAGTCACCGGGGAGCTGTTTTTT.

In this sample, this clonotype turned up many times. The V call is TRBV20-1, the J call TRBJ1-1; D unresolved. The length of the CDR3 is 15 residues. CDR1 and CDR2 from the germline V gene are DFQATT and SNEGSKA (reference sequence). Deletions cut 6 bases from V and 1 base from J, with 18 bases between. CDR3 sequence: CSAADPGVRNTEAFF. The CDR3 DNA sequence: TGCAGTGCAGCGGACCCTGGGGTCAGGAACACTGAAGCTTTCTTT.